This TCR beta chain was recorded in a study of cytomegalovirus exposure and HLA in healthy donors. Study-level background: Inside one of the first data releases sat around 85 million unique TCRs taken from HLA-typed donors. Study-level results: Later analysis suggested most CMV-associated TCR beta chains were HLA-restricted. Immune exposure data for these donors was limited to CMV serostatus. Per a prior analysis, the majority of TCR beta V segments were productive roughly 87% or roughly 30% of the time.

PCR used 60 Vbeta primers and 13 Jbeta primers. Generated by immunoSEQ multiplex PCR, the TCRdb table keeps only in-frame clones and is missing some. The sample has 150,000 or so clones; about 75% are singletons. Of note for this clone: Its antigen is not known.

Germline V gene data show CDR1 as LNHDA and CDR2 as SQIVND (reference sequence). The junction had 7 bases not matched to a gene; V was cut back by 5 bases and J by 0 bases. The CDR3 runs 15 residues. The clonotype comes from a man aged 40-55 years in good health and CMV-seropositive. Specimen: PBMCs. This chain joins TRBV19 and TRBJ2-7; TRBD2 matches at 7 bases. This chain's CDR3 is CASSALAVSSYEQYF. CDR3 nucleotide sequence: TGTGCCAGTAGTGCGCTAGCGGTGAGCTCCTACGAGCAGTACTTC.